These 28 T cell receptor beta chains came from one sample sequenced in a study of cytomegalovirus exposure and HLA in healthy donors. With 60 Vbeta and 13 Jbeta primers, the PCR was carried out. The table came from immunoSEQ multiplex PCR; TCRdb's copy has only in-frame clones and leaves some out. The sample has about 140,000 clones; over 70% are singletons. The sample consisted of PBMCs. These receptors were obtained from a man aged 40-50 years in good health and CMV-seronegative.

The chain links TRBV5-1 to TRBJ1-1; 7 bases agree with TRBD1. J lost 3 bases, V lost 4 bases, and 6 bases had no gene match. Germline lookup yields CDR1 SGHRS and CDR2 YFSETQ. This CDR3 has 14 residues. CDR3 in amino acids: CASSQTGAYTEAFF. In DNA form, the CDR3 reads TGCGCCAGCAGCCAAACAGGGGCTTACACTGAAGCTTTCTTT.

The rearrangement uses TRBV5-1 and TRBJ1-2; TRBD1 matches 8 bases. Germline V gene data show CDR1 as SGHRS and CDR2 as YFSETQ. The CDR3 contains 14 residues. J lost 3 bases, V lost 4 bases, and 5 bases had no gene match. CDR3 amino acids: CASSTVDRDYGYTF. The CDR3, as DNA: TGCGCCAGCAGCACGGTGGACAGGGACTATGGCTACACCTTC.

The genes are TRBV2 and TRBJ1-2; D is possibly TRBD1 (6 bases). The V gene's germline CDR1 is SNHLY and CDR2 FYNNEI. The CDR3 runs to 13 residues. Trimming shortened V by 5 bases and J by 6 bases, and 13 bases separated the two germline ends. CDR3: CASSPIGGNGYTF. CDR3 bases: TGTGCCAGCAGTCCCATAGGGGGAAATGGCTACACCTTC.

The chain joins TRBV5-1 to TRBJ1-1, with D unclear. V was cut by 1 base and J by 1 base, with 8 bases left in between. The CDR3 covers 14 residues. Germline CDR1 is SGHRS and CDR2 is YFSETQ. CDR3 residues: CASSLMVGNTEAFF. In DNA form, the CDR3 reads TGCGCCAGCAGCTTGATGGTCGGGAACACTGAAGCTTTCTTT.

J is TRBJ1-5 and V is TRBV19, with 9 positions matching TRBD1. J was trimmed by 8 bases and V by 3 bases; bases with no gene match: 8. Germline V gene sequence: CDR1 LNHDA, CDR2 SQIVND (reference sequence). This CDR3 is 15 amino acids long. For the CDR3, the DNA is TGTGCCAGTAGTATGCGAGGACAGGGGTCCGAGCCCCAGCATTTT. Protein sequence: CASSMRGQGSEPQHF.

The rearrangement joins TRBV2 to TRBJ2-3, with a possible D match to TRBD1 (5 bases). Germline V gives CDR1 SNHLY, CDR2 FYNNEI. The CDR3 is made up of 14 amino acids. The V gene lost 7 bases and the J gene lost 0 bases, with 11 bases spanning the gap. This CDR3 reads CASKDKSSTDTQYF. The DNA of the CDR3 is TGTGCCAGCAAGGACAAGTCTAGCACAGATACGCAGTATTTT. The variable domain in full, completed from reference TRBV2 and TRBJ2-3, reads EPEVTQTPSHQVTQMGQEVILRCVPISNHLYFYWYRQILGQKVEFLVSFYNNEISEKSEIFDDQFSVERPDGSNFTLKIRSTKLEDSAMYFCASKDKSSTDTQYFGPGTRLTVL.

The rearrangement joins TRBV5-4 to TRBJ2-2, with 11 bases lining up with TRBD2. CDR1 SGHNT and CDR2 YYREEE come from the germline V gene (reference sequence). The CDR3 is 16 amino acids. V was clipped by 3 bases and J by 5 bases; unmatched bases: 6. The CDR3 region is CASSYFASGGTGELFF. CDR3 DNA sequence: TGTGCCAGCAGCTATTTTGCTAGCGGGGGGACCGGGGAGCTGTTTTTT.

This clone was observed a handful of times. V and J are TRBV7-5 and TRBJ1-5; TRBD1 reflects the table's D call only, with no check against the DNA. TRBV7-5 has pseudogene status. This CDR3 spans 18 amino acids. The chain's CDR3 is CARSLNPTDRRLNQPQHF. The CDR3 coding sequence is TGTGCCAGAAGCCTTAACCCGACGGACAGGAGATTAAATCAGCCCCAGCATTTT.

This clone has a handful of counts. The chain carries TRBV19 and TRBJ2-3, with D perhaps matching TRBD2 (6 bases). V was trimmed by 10 bases and J by 7 bases, leaving 12 bases between them. Germline V lookup: CDR1 LNHDA, CDR2 SQIVND (reference sequence). CDR3 length: 11 residues. The DNA for the CDR3 is TGTGCCACTTCATGGGACTATACGCAGTATTTT. This codes for CATSWDYTQYF.

The DNA for the CDR3 is TGTGCCAGCAGTCCAGACAGAATAAACACTGAAGCTTTCTTT. Its translation is CASSPDRINTEAFF. The chain uses TRBV6-6 and TRBJ1-1, with D perhaps matching TRBD1 (5 bases). V was shortened by 5 bases and J by 2 bases, with 12 bases between the two germline ends. There are 14 residues in the CDR3. The germline V gene has CDR1 MNHNY and CDR2 SVGAGI (reference sequence).

The chain carries TRBV10-1 and TRBJ2-1, with 8 bases identical to TRBD2. The CDR3 covers 15 residues. CDR1 WNHNN and CDR2 SYGVQD come from the germline V gene (reference sequence). Unmatched junction bases numbered 9, after V lost 2 bases and J lost 9 bases. Written as DNA, the CDR3 is TGCGCCAGCAGTGAGATCGGGGGGGGGAAGGGTGAGCAGTTCTTC. Its translation: CASSEIGGGKGEQFF.

The V and J genes are TRBV19 and TRBJ2-7, with TRBD1 matching over 11 bases. The CDR3 sequence is 15 residues long. After removal of 1 base from V and 5 bases from J, the junction contained 4 bases not matched to a gene. CDR1 LNHDA and CDR2 SQIVND come from the germline V gene (reference sequence). The CDR3 protein is CASSIGTGGRNEQYF. In DNA form, the CDR3 reads TGTGCCAGTAGTATAGGGACAGGGGGCCGGAACGAGCAGTACTTC.

The V and J genes are TRBV5-6 and TRBJ1-5; D is perhaps TRBD1 (5 bases). CDR3 size: 15 residues. Trimming cost V 1 base and J 0 bases, with 8 bases left between them. Germline V gene data show CDR1 as SGHDT and CDR2 as YYEEEE. CDR3 sequence: CASSLRQNSNQPQHF. CDR3 DNA: TGTGCCAGCAGCTTGCGACAGAATAGCAATCAGCCCCAGCATTTT.

This chain connects TRBV7-2 to TRBJ1-2; D remains unclear. Germline CDR1 is SGHTA and CDR2 is FQGNSA. This CDR3 has 12 residues. The V and J ends lost 0 bases and 7 bases respectively, with 6 bases between them. The CDR3 loop is CASSLAEFGYTF. The CDR3 nucleotides read TGTGCCAGCAGCTTAGCTGAGTTTGGCTACACCTTC.

CDR3 in DNA: TGTGCCAGCAGCGCCTTTGCGGGGGAGACCCAGTACTTC. It translates to CASSAFAGETQYF. The chain uses TRBV7-3 and TRBJ2-5; maybe TRBD2 (6 bases). Trimming shortened V by 5 bases and J by 5 bases, and 12 bases separated the two germline ends. The germline gives CDR1 SGHTA, CDR2 FQGTGA. There are 13 residues in the CDR3.

This chain links TRBV5-1 with TRBJ2-5; 11 bases line up with TRBD2. This CDR3 contains 16 residues. CDR1 is SGHRS, CDR2 YFSETQ, per germline. The trim removed 3 bases at V and 2 bases at J, leaving 6 bases unmatched. The CDR3 loop is CASSSGRLAGQETQYF. In DNA, the CDR3 is TGCGCCAGCAGCTCCGGGAGACTAGCGGGGCAAGAGACCCAGTACTTC.

The V gene is TRBV18, the J gene TRBJ2-5; D remains ambiguous. The J call could be wrong; TRBJ2-7 is a better fit for the DNA end. The length of the CDR3 is 13 residues. The germline V gene encodes CDR1 KGHSH and CDR2 LQKENI. The CDR3 DNA is TGTGCCAGCTCACCGCTAGACTTATACGAGCAGTACTTC. It codes for CASSPLDLYEQYF.

The chain joins TRBV27 to TRBJ1-5, with 7 bases lining up with TRBD1. The CDR3 length is 16 residues. The trim removed 2 bases at V and 0 bases at J, leaving 4 bases unmatched. Germline assignment: CDR1 MNHEY and CDR2 SMNVEV (reference sequence). The CDR3 loop is CASSLEGQFSNQPQHF. The DNA of the CDR3 is TGTGCCAGCAGTTTAGAGGGACAGTTTAGCAATCAGCCCCAGCATTTT.

The V call is TRBV14, the J call TRBJ1-4; 7 bases are shared with TRBD1. Germline-derived CDR1 and CDR2 are SGHDN and FVKESK. This CDR3 has 15 residues. The trim removed 4 bases at V and 7 bases at J, leaving 9 bases unmatched. CDR3 in DNA: TGTGCCAGCAGCCGATCCGGGACAGTCTTTGAAAAACTGTTTTTT. Its protein product is CASSRSGTVFEKLFF.

The chain combines TRBV10-1 with TRBJ1-3; possible D gene TRBD1, 6 bases. Germline lookup yields CDR1 WNHNN and CDR2 SYGVQD (reference sequence). The CDR3 is 15 residues long. V lost 0 bases and J 8 bases, leaving 14 bases between the germline ends. The DNA for the CDR3 is TGCGCCAGCAGTGAGTCCAGCAAGCCAGGGGACACCATATATTTT. It is translated as CASSESSKPGDTIYF.

The V and J genes are TRBV5-8 and TRBJ2-7, with TRBD1 as a possible D gene (6 bases). The CDR3 is 19 amino acids. Trimming left V 10 bases short and J 0 bases short, with 32 bases between. Germline V gene data show CDR1 as SGHTS and CDR2 as YDEGEE. The CDR3 reads CAQQPRSKQGISSSYEQYF. CDR3 nucleotide sequence: TGTGCCCAGCAGCCCAGATCAAAACAGGGAATCAGTTCCTCCTACGAGCAGTACTTC.

The chain carries TRBV7-9 and TRBJ1-1, with 10 bases that match TRBD1. Trimming removed 5 bases from V and 4 bases from J; junction bases left unmatched: 7. The CDR3 contains 15 residues. Germline V gene lookup returns CDR1 SEHNR and CDR2 FQNEAQ (reference sequence). Here the CDR3 DNA reads TGTGCCAGCAGCGGACAGGGGGTGAGAAGCACTGAAGCTTTCTTT. Its translation is CASSGQGVRSTEAFF.

This sequence joins TRBV9 and TRBJ1-4; 7 bases line up with TRBD1. Per germline, CDR1 SGDLS and CDR2 YYNGEE. The CDR3 covers 14 residues. With V trimmed by 0 bases and J by 10 bases, 6 bases remained unmatched. The CDR3 protein is CASSVGAGGGKLFF. In DNA form, the CDR3 reads TGTGCCAGCAGCGTAGGGGCAGGGGGAGGAAAACTGTTTTTT.

The rearrangement joins TRBV11-2 to TRBJ2-3; D possibly corresponds to TRBD2 (6 bases). CDR3 size: 17 residues. CDR1 and CDR2 from the germline V gene are SGHAT and FQNNGV. V lost 3 bases and J 4 bases, leaving 20 bases between the germline ends. CDR3 loop: CASSFYERGGVADTQYF. CDR3 coding DNA: TGTGCCAGCAGCTTTTATGAGCGAGGCGGGGTCGCAGATACGCAGTATTTT.

The V gene is TRBV6-5, the J gene TRBJ1-1; 12 nucleotides align to TRBD1. V lost 2 bases to trimming and J lost 4 bases; unmatched junction nucleotides: 2. Germline CDR1 and CDR2: MNHEY and SVGAGI. This CDR3 contains 15 residues. CDR3 nucleotides: TGTGCCAGCAGTTACGGGGGACAGGGGGCCACTGAAGCTTTCTTT. It yields the protein CASSYGGQGATEAFF.

V and J are TRBV2 and TRBJ1-2; 7 nucleotides align to TRBD1. CDR1 and CDR2 from the germline V gene are SNHLY and FYNNEI. The V segment lost 6 bases and the J segment 5 bases; nucleotides outside the gene matches: 6. The CDR3 has 13 residues. The CDR3: CASRGDSPYGYTF. The CDR3 DNA reads as TGTGCCAGCAGGGGGGACAGCCCTTATGGCTACACCTTC.

The chain links TRBV7-2 to TRBJ2-3; possible D gene TRBD2, 6 bases. The V and J ends lost 1 base and 9 bases respectively, with 17 bases between them. The CDR3 runs 15 residues. Looked up from germline, CDR1 is SGHTA and CDR2 is FQGNSA. The CDR3 DNA reads as TGTGCCAGCAGCTTAGGGACTATCGCCCGGGAAACGCAGTATTTT. Translating it yields CASSLGTIARETQYF.

The chain carries TRBV6-1 and TRBJ1-4, with TRBD1 matching over 11 bases. The CDR3 covers 16 residues. Germline-derived CDR1 and CDR2 are MNHNS and SASEGT. Trimming at V came to 2 bases and at J to 12 bases, leaving 11 bases not matched to a gene. CDR3 sequence (DNA): TGTGCCAGCAGTGAAACCTGGGGACAGGGGGGCGAGGAACTGTTTTTT. Amino acids: CASSETWGQGGEELFF.